This TCR beta chain appears in the sequencing data of a study of blood T cell repertoires in COVID-19. Study as a whole: The origin of the acute and convalescent COVID-19 samples was the United States, Italy and Spain. From T cells, B-cell-depleted T cells, or PBMCs came the material, which was cDNA or gDNA.

Per the original data handling: Estimation of nucleated cell counts relied on the amplification of reference gene primers. Assay: immunoSEQ multiplex PCR; the TCRdb copy retains only in-frame clones and omits some. D and trimming were read from the DNA, whereas the V and J calls and clone size are those reported in that table. The data contain some 250,000 clones, 86% of them singletons. This CDR3 has 17 amino acids. Germline lookup yields CDR1 SGHTA and CDR2 FQGNSA. V was pared by 3 bases and J by 0 bases, with 12 bases between. The V call is TRBV7-2, the J call TRBJ2-6; D is possibly TRBD1 (7 bases). The sequence derives from a woman aged 25 to 39 who had recovered from COVID-19. Sequencing input: peripheral blood. CDR3 nucleotide sequence: TGTGCCAGCAGCTTTCGACAGGGACTCTCTGGGGCCAACGTCCTGACTTTC. As protein: CASSFRQGLSGANVLTF.